Each of the 18 T cell receptor beta chains below was sequenced from the same sample in a study of cytomegalovirus exposure and HLA in healthy donors. The study ran its PCR with 60 Vbeta and 13 Jbeta primers. Sequencing was performed with immunoSEQ multiplex PCR; in TCRdb, only in-frame clones are kept and a portion is missing. The sample has about 130,000 clones, about 74% seen once. Sequenced sample: PBMCs. The receptors shown here come from a man aged 35-49 years in good health and CMV-seropositive.

V usage is TRBV28 and J usage is TRBJ1-2, with D possibly matching TRBD1 (5 bases). Per germline, CDR1 MDHEN and CDR2 SYDVKM. The CDR3 covers 15 residues. Trimming removed 5 bases at V and 3 bases at J, with 16 bases between. The CDR3 DNA reads as TGTGCCAGCAGTAAGAAGGACAACTACTACTATGGCTACACCTTC. It specifies CASSKKDNYYYGYTF.

On this clone: This specimen includes other DNA sequences encoding the same CDR3. The rearrangement joins TRBV5-1 to TRBJ1-1; tentative D call: TRBD1 (5 bases). The V end was cut by 0 bases, the J end by 5 bases, with 8 bases between. The CDR3 loop spans 13 amino acids. Looked up from germline, CDR1 is SGHRS and CDR2 is YFSETQ. The CDR3 loop is CASSLGRGTEAFF. The CDR3 DNA is TGCGCCAGCAGCTTGGGAAGGGGTACTGAAGCTTTCTTT.

This clone has just a few counts. The rearrangement links TRBV5-6 to TRBJ2-7; the match to TRBD1 covers 10 bases. Germline loops: CDR1 SGHDT, CDR2 YYEEEE. After removal of 4 bases from V and 3 bases from J, the junction contained 13 bases not matched to a gene. CDR3 length: 17 residues. The CDR3, as DNA: TGTGCCAGCAGCGGTGTTTTATTTGGGACAGGGGACTACGAGCAGTACTTC. Amino acid sequence: CASSGVLFGTGDYEQYF.

On this clone: The conserved phenylalanine or tryptophan normally closing the CDR3 is absent here, so this likely arose from a read error. V is TRBV5-1 and J is TRBJ2-3; D may correspond to TRBD1 or TRBD2 (5 bases each). V was cut by 6 bases and J by 4 bases, with 6 bases left in between. The germline V gene has CDR1 SGHRS and CDR2 YFSETQ. The CDR3 runs 11 residues. DNA of the CDR3: TGCGCCAGCATGGGGGCAGATACGCAGTATCTT. This translates into CASMGADTQYL.

J is TRBJ2-7 and V is TRBV2; D call uncertain. Trimming removed 10 bases from V and 1 base from J, with 8 bases in between. Germline V gives CDR1 SNHLY, CDR2 FYNNEI. This CDR3 is 11 amino acids long. In DNA form, the CDR3 reads TGTGCCACCGCAGGATCCTACGAGCAGTACTTC. Amino acids: CATAGSYEQYF.

J is TRBJ2-2 and V is TRBV5-6; TRBD1 matches at 9 bases. J lost 5 bases, V lost 1 base, and 3 bases had no gene match. Germline-derived CDR1 and CDR2 are SGHDT and YYEEEE. The CDR3 totals 15 residues. The CDR3 coding sequence is TGTGCCAGCAGCTTGCGGGACAGGGCGACCGGGGAGCTGTTTTTT. Its protein is CASSLRDRATGELFF. Complete variable domain (other parts from reference TRBV5-6 and TRBJ2-2): DAGVTQSPTHLIKTRGQQVTLRCSPKSGHDTVSWYQQALGQGPQFIFQYYEEEERQRGNFPDRFSGHQFPNYSSELNVNALLLGDSALYLCASSLRDRATGELFFGEGSRLTVL.

The CDR3 sequence: CASSFSWGQDYGYTF. In DNA form, the CDR3 reads TGTGCCAGCAGCTTTTCTTGGGGACAGGACTATGGCTACACCTTC. This chain uses TRBV5-8 with TRBJ1-2, with 8 bases that match TRBD1. The length of the CDR3 is 15 residues. With V trimmed by 2 bases and J by 3 bases, 6 bases remained unmatched. Germline V gene data show CDR1 as SGHTS and CDR2 as YDEGEE.

This CDR3 is CASSILGQTTQPQHF. Here the CDR3 DNA reads TGTGCCAGTAGTATTCTCGGACAGACCACTCAGCCCCAGCATTTT. V and J are TRBV19 and TRBJ1-5; the D gene is possibly TRBD1 (6 bases). This CDR3 is 15 amino acids long. Trimming shortened V by 3 bases and J by 6 bases, and 15 bases separated the two germline ends. Germline CDR1 and CDR2: LNHDA and SQIVND (reference sequence). Full variable domain (rest looked up from reference TRBV19 and TRBJ1-5): DGGITQSPKYLFRKEGQNVTLSCEQNLNHDAMYWYRQDPGQGLRLIYYSQIVNDFQKGDIAEGYSVSREKKESFPLTVTSAQKNPTAFYLCASSILGQTTQPQHFGDGTRLSIL.

V and J are TRBV9 and TRBJ1-5; D call uncertain. The germline V gene has CDR1 SGDLS and CDR2 YYNGEE. Trimming took off 4 bases at V and 0 bases at J, with 8 bases between the two ends. This CDR3 has 14 amino acids. DNA of the CDR3: TGTGCCAGCAGCACTAGTCTTAGCAATCAGCCCCAGCATTTT. Translating it yields CASSTSLSNQPQHF.

This clone was found a few times. The rearrangement joins TRBV28 to TRBJ2-3; possibly TRBD1 for D (5 bases). Germline V gives CDR1 MDHEN, CDR2 SYDVKM. V dropped 5 bases and J dropped 1 base, with 19 bases sitting between them. CDR3 size: 17 residues. As DNA, the CDR3 is TGTGCCAGCAGTCTCAACCAGGGAAGTAGGGGCACAGATACGCAGTATTTT. Amino acids: CASSLNQGSRGTDTQYF.

V is TRBV27 and J is TRBJ2-1, with 7 bases that match TRBD2. Germline CDR1 reads MNHEY; CDR2 reads SMNVEV (reference sequence). The CDR3 totals 17 residues. V gave up 1 base and J gave up 0 bases; unmatched junction bases: 6. CDR3 nucleotide sequence: TGTGCCAGCAGTTTATTTGGGACTAAAAACTCCTACAATGAGCAGTTCTTC. Amino acids: CASSLFGTKNSYNEQFF.

Of note for this clone: Germline is not matched at one junction end, which may reflect a read error. V and J are TRBV2 and TRBJ2-2, with D perhaps TRBD2 (6 bases). The germline V gene has CDR1 SNHLY and CDR2 FYNNEI. CDR3 size: 14 residues. The CDR3 reads CASRRGLNTGELLF. In DNA, the CDR3 is TGTGCCAGCAGAAGGGGACTGAACACCGGGGAGCTGCTTTTT.

CDR3 DNA sequence: TGTGCCAGCATCCCTTCGGAGGGCGGGTATACGCAGTATTTT. Translated: CASIPSEGGYTQYF. This sequence joins TRBV5-4 and TRBJ2-3; possible D gene TRBD2, 6 bases. Germline V gene sequence: CDR1 SGHNT, CDR2 YYREEE (reference sequence). The CDR3 totals 14 residues. V was shortened by 6 bases and J by 7 bases, with 18 bases between the two germline ends.

The chain couples TRBV27 to TRBJ1-1; 9 bases are shared with TRBD1. This CDR3 comprises 13 residues. Unmatched junction bases numbered 6, after V lost 5 bases and J lost 8 bases. Germline V gene lookup returns CDR1 MNHEY and CDR2 SMNVEV (reference sequence). CDR3 sequence: CASSTGQGREAFF. For the CDR3, the DNA is TGTGCCAGCAGTACCGGACAGGGGAGGGAAGCTTTCTTT.

This sequence joins TRBV28 and TRBJ2-3; 7 nucleotides match TRBD1. In germline, CDR1 is MDHEN, CDR2 SYDVKM. V dropped 3 bases and J dropped 5; count of bases not matched to a gene: 5. CDR3 length equals 14 residues. The CDR3: CASSFGQVGDTQYF. The CDR3 coding sequence is TGTGCCAGCAGTTTCGGACAGGTTGGAGATACGCAGTATTTT.

This clone was seen more than once but under ten times. The rearrangement uses TRBV19 and TRBJ1-6; 7 bases agree with TRBD1. J was trimmed by 8 bases and V by 10 bases; bases with no gene match: 11. This CDR3 is 14 amino acids long. In germline, CDR1 is LNHDA, CDR2 SQIVND (reference sequence). For the CDR3, the DNA is TGTGCCACCCGACAGGGTGATTTGTATTCACCCCTCCACTTT. Protein sequence: CATRQGDLYSPLHF.

The sample holds a few counts of this clone. The V and J genes are TRBV6-5 and TRBJ1-1; tentatively, D is TRBD1 (6 bases). The germline gives CDR1 MNHEY, CDR2 SVGAGI. CDR3 length: 11 residues. The germline V and J ends were trimmed by 4 bases and 8 bases, with 8 bases remaining between them. CDR3 protein: CASSLGTEAFF. The CDR3 DNA reads as TGTGCCAGCAGTTTGGGGACAGAAGCTTTCTTT.

The sample holds many counts of this clone. V is TRBV5-6 and J is TRBJ2-5, with 9 nucleotides matching TRBD2. This CDR3 has 16 amino acids. Germline values: CDR1 SGHDT, CDR2 YYEEEE. The ends lost 2 bases at V and 5 bases at J; junction bases unmatched: 10. The CDR3 region has the DNA TGTGCCAGCAGCTTTAGGAGCGGGGGGCCTTCGGAGACCCAGTACTTC. It encodes CASSFRSGGPSETQYF.